The source of this T cell receptor beta chain is a study of OX40 agonist ivuxolimab in advanced cancers. Study as a whole: Ivuxolimab was delivered to patients intravenously every 2 weeks at doses spanning 0.01 to 10 mg/kg. Participants averaged approximately 60 years of age (range about 23 to 79) and were about 85% male. Three dose-escalation patients had partial responses: one with hepatocellular carcinoma and two with cutaneous melanoma. General study results and limits: The study found that CD8+ T cells averaged more expanded clones than CD4+.

This table comes from immunoSEQ multiplex PCR, and its TCRdb copy is limited to in-frame clones, with some not included. The sample has tens of thousands of clones; about nine tenths are singletons. Trimming removed 4 bases from V and 2 bases from J, with 3 bases in between. The CDR3 has 11 residues. Germline CDR1 and CDR2: SGHRS and YFSETQ. Of note for this clone: Its antigen remains unidentified.

The material was CD4+ or CD8+ T cells sorted from blood, obtained in a trial of the OX40 agonist ivuxolimab. This rearrangement joins TRBV5-1 to TRBJ1-1; D gene unclear. This sequence originates from an adult with an advanced solid tumor such as melanoma, head and neck, liver or kidney cancer. CDR3 sequence (DNA): TGCGCCAGCAGCGCAAACACTGAAGCTTTCTTT. Amino acids: CASSANTEAFF.